This T cell receptor (beta chain) was obtained from a study of T cell responses to AZD1222 COVID-19 vaccine. Overall study findings and caveats: Nearly half of spike-specific TCRs reportedly go after variant regions that carry no mutations.

TCRdb's table, derived via immunoSEQ multiplex PCR, lists solely in-frame clones and lacks some. This table holds approximately 130,000 clones, roughly 87% found once. The CDR3 runs to 13 residues. The ends were cut back, 6 bases at V and 7 bases at J, with 16 bases in the middle. Details on this clone: The target antigen is unknown.

The TCR sequence derives from an adult who received the AZD1222 COVID-19 vaccine. V and J are TRBV12-3 or TRBV12-4 and TRBJ2-7; D ambiguous. The specimen was peripheral blood, collected 28 days after the second AZD1222 dose. The CDR3 reads CASSRTAPFEQYF. The CDR3 region has the DNA TGTGCCAGCAGCCGGACGGCCCCCTTTGAGCAGTACTTC.